This T cell receptor beta chain was retrieved from a study of T cell responses to AZD1222 COVID-19 vaccine. Germline CDR1 SGDLS, CDR2 YYNGEE. J was trimmed by 8 bases and V by 0 bases; bases with no gene match: 8. The length of the CDR3 is 16 residues. TCRdb's copy holds only in-frame clones and misses some; the assay was immunoSEQ multiplex PCR. The sample has some 150,000 clones. Study-wide results and limits: Donors in the cohort were predominantly white British and more often female, and clonal diversity was possibly underestimated. Just a handful of AZD1222 recipients were seropositive at baseline.

With regard to this clone: Its specificity is not known.

The chain links TRBV9 to TRBJ1-4; 9 nucleotides agree with TRBD1. This TCR was recovered from an adult in good health. The specimen was peripheral blood. This CDR3 is CASSVDGTGIQEKLFF. The DNA for the CDR3 is TGTGCCAGCAGCGTAGATGGGACAGGGATTCAAGAAAAACTGTTTTTT.